The 21 T cell receptor beta chains reported below all come from one sample, sequenced in a study of regulatory T cells in long-lasting Graves disease. The time point: persistent/refractory GD, antithyroid drugs over 5 years with positive TRAb. Preparation of the TCR library used RNA extracted from PBMCs. Relying on iRepertoire HTBI primers and Arm-PCR of CDR3 regions, the team built TCR beta libraries. TCRdb reprocessed the multiplex PCR reads with MiXCR, giving one entry per CDR3 protein. The sample contains approximately 400,000 distinct CDR3 sequences, around 24% of which appear only once. The sequencing used peripheral blood mononuclear cells (PBMCs), collected when the disease was refractory, from a patient treated with antithyroid drugs. The receptors come from a female donor with Graves disease.

This clonotype has only a few counts. The V and J genes are TRBV5-1 and TRBJ1-6; unclear D gene. Germline V gives CDR1 SGHRS, CDR2 YFSETQ. The CDR3 has 15 amino acids. The V end lost 4 bases, the J end lost 5 bases, and 13 bases lay between the germline ends. The DNA for the CDR3 is TGCGCCAGCAGCCTGTCGGGCCGGGATAATTCACCCCTCCACTTT. Translation: CASSLSGRDNSPLHF.

With regard to this clonotype: A much larger clonotype is one base distant, so this may be a read error. The conserved phenylalanine or tryptophan normally closing the CDR3 is absent here, so this likely arose from a read error. The chain has TRBV12-3 or TRBV12-4 and TRBJ1-1; D possibly corresponds to TRBD1 (6 bases). V was trimmed by 5 bases and J by 9 bases, leaving 16 bases between them. This CDR3 comprises 13 residues. The CDR3 nucleotides are TGTGCCAGCAGTCCCACCGACAGGAGGAAAGCTTTCCTT. Amino acid sequence: CASSPTDRRKAFL.

This clonotype showed up just a few times. The V gene is TRBV9, the J gene TRBJ1-1; no reliable D call. Germline V CDR1 and CDR2: SGDLS, YYNGEE. The CDR3 has 15 amino acids. Trimming removed 3 bases from V and 5 bases from J, with 17 bases in between. The CDR3 loop reads CASSAEVGWTTEAFF. For the CDR3, the DNA is TGTGCCAGCAGCGCGGAAGTAGGTTGGACGACTGAAGCTTTCTTT.

This clonotype was counted only a few times. The V and J genes are TRBV7-9 and TRBJ1-2; the D is unclear. CDR1 and CDR2 from the germline V gene are SEHNR and FQNEAQ (reference sequence). The CDR3 consists of 15 residues. V was pared by 2 bases and J by 0 bases, with 10 bases between. Here the CDR3 reads CASSLQELTNYGYTF. In nucleotides, the CDR3 is TGTGCCAGCAGCTTACAAGAGCTAACTAACTATGGCTACACCTTC.

The V and J genes are TRBV7-9 and TRBJ2-5; D uncertain. Germline assignment: CDR1 SEHNR and CDR2 FQNEAQ (reference sequence). This CDR3 is 15 amino acids long. The V and J ends lost 3 bases and 5 bases respectively, with 16 bases between them. Written as DNA, the CDR3 is TGTGCCAGCAGCTTCCTGGACGGACCCAGGGAGACCCAGTACTTC. It codes for CASSFLDGPRETQYF. The full variable domain, completed using reference TRBV7-9 and TRBJ2-5, is DTGVSQNPRHKITKRGQNVTFRCDPISEHNRLYWYRQTLGQGPEFLTYFQNEAQLEKSRLLSDRFSAERPKGSFSTLEIQRTEQGDSAMYLCASSFLDGPRETQYFGPGTRLLVL.

In this sample, this clonotype turned up many times. This chain connects TRBV7-3 to TRBJ2-5; D is possibly TRBD1 (6 bases). Trimming removed 2 bases from V and 2 bases from J, with 12 bases in between. The CDR3 is 15 residues long. The germline V gene encodes CDR1 SGHTA and CDR2 FQGTGA. CDR3 sequence (DNA): TGTGCCAGCAGCTTAGGTACAGGGTGGCAAGAGACCCAGTACTTC. It codes for CASSLGTGWQETQYF.

Remarks on this clonotype: An end of the junction does not agree with germline; a read error may underlie this. The chain carries TRBV9 and TRBJ2-5; no clear D. The CDR3 sequence is 15 residues long. Germline V gene sequence: CDR1 SGDLS, CDR2 YYNGEE. The CDR3 DNA sequence: TGTGCCAGCAGCGTGGACCGGGCGCAGAGAGAGGCCCAGTACTTC. Translation gives CASSVDRAQREAQYF.

A few counts support this clonotype. This sequence joins TRBV5-6 and TRBJ1-2, with 7 positions matching TRBD1. With V trimmed by 4 bases and J by 7 bases, 16 bases remained unmatched. Per germline, CDR1 SGHDT and CDR2 YYEEEE. The CDR3 sequence is 16 residues long. CDR3 in amino acids: CASSSSLEQGLGGYTF. In DNA form, the CDR3 reads TGTGCCAGCAGCAGCAGCCTCGAACAGGGGTTGGGTGGCTACACCTTC.

This clonotype turned up a few times. The chain has TRBV6-1 and TRBJ2-7, with D possibly called TRBD1 or TRBD2 (6 bases each). Germline V gene sequence: CDR1 MNHNS, CDR2 SASEGT. The CDR3 spans 18 residues. Trimming cost V 7 bases and J 3 bases, with 28 bases left between them. The CDR3 nucleotides are TGTGCCAGCACCTATACACTACTCAAAGGGGGGAATCGCTACGAGCAGTACTTC. Translated, it gives CASTYTLLKGGNRYEQYF.

The genes are TRBV6-2 or TRBV6-3 and TRBJ1-2, with 9 bases aligning to TRBD1. CDR3 length equals 16 residues. V lost 0 bases to trimming and J lost 8 bases; unmatched junction nucleotides: 10. Germline CDR1 is MNHEY and CDR2 is SVGEGT. CDR3: CASSYSAPGTGFGYTF. The CDR3 bases are TGTGCCAGCAGTTACTCAGCCCCGGGGACAGGGTTCGGCTACACCTTC.

The CDR3 region has the DNA TGTGCCAGCAGCGTAACGGCAGGGTCGGACACCGGGGAGCTGTTTTTT. This codes for CASSVTAGSDTGELFF. The genes are TRBV9 and TRBJ2-2; D is perhaps TRBD1 (5 bases). Trimming took off 1 base at V and 3 bases at J, with 13 bases between the two ends. Germline V CDR1 and CDR2: SGDLS, YYNGEE. The CDR3 is 16 residues long.

At least ten counts were recorded for this clonotype. The rearrangement joins TRBV28 to TRBJ2-5; 10 nucleotides line up with TRBD2. This CDR3 region has 17 residues. The trim removed 6 bases at V and 1 base at J, leaving 11 bases unmatched. The germline V gene has CDR1 MDHEN and CDR2 SYDVKM. The CDR3 coding sequence is TGTGCCAGCAGCAAGGGACTAGCGCCCAGTCCCCAAGAGACCCAGTACTTC. It specifies CASSKGLAPSPQETQYF.

This clonotype came up many times. The rearrangement links TRBV28 to TRBJ2-7, with 7 bases lining up with TRBD1. In germline, CDR1 is MDHEN, CDR2 SYDVKM. Trimming at V came to 7 bases and at J to 3 bases, leaving 6 bases not matched to a gene. The CDR3 covers 13 residues. CDR3 loop: CASTRTGNYEQYF. DNA for the CDR3: TGTGCCAGCACCCGGACAGGCAACTACGAGCAGTACTTC.

This clonotype was counted a few times. The chain recombines TRBV29-1 with TRBJ1-2; 12 bases match TRBD1. Germline V gene lookup returns CDR1 SQVTM and CDR2 ANQGSEA. V gave up 8 bases and J gave up 8 bases; unmatched junction bases: 9. The CDR3 is made up of 13 amino acids. As DNA, the CDR3 is TGCAGCTTCCGGGACAGGGGGCTCGAAGGCTACACCTTC. Protein sequence: CSFRDRGLEGYTF.

This clonotype has at least ten counts. The chain has TRBV5-5 and TRBJ2-5, with D perhaps matching TRBD1 (5 bases). The CDR3 is made up of 15 amino acids. The germline CDR1 and CDR2 sequences are SGHKS and YYEKEE (reference sequence). V lost 0 bases, J lost 4 bases, and 13 bases lay in between. CDR3 protein: CASSLEQGIRETQYF. For the CDR3, the DNA is TGTGCCAGCAGCTTGGAGCAGGGCATTAGAGAGACCCAGTACTTC.

V is TRBV10-3 and J is TRBJ2-7, with 12 nucleotides matching TRBD2. The ends lost 2 bases at V and 4 bases at J; junction bases unmatched: 3. Germline V gene lookup returns CDR1 ENHRY and CDR2 SYGVKD. CDR3 length: 15 residues. The CDR3 region is CAISENLAGGYEQYF. Written as DNA, the CDR3 is TGTGCCATCAGTGAGAACCTAGCGGGAGGGTACGAGCAGTACTTC.

CDR3 DNA: TGTGCCACCAGTGATGACCCTCTGGGGGCAGGAGGCTACACCTTC. Amino acids: CATSDDPLGAGGYTF. This chain connects TRBV24-1 to TRBJ1-2; D might be TRBD1 (6 bases). Looked up from germline, CDR1 is KGHDR and CDR2 is SFDVKD. The CDR3 length is 15 residues. V was cut by 3 bases and J by 8 bases, with 18 bases left in between.

This clonotype turned up a few times. The chain employs TRBV5-1 and TRBJ2-2; tentatively, D is TRBD2 (6 bases). CDR3 length equals 14 residues. V was clipped by 4 bases and J by 1 base, with 8 bases between them. Germline CDR1 is SGHRS and CDR2 is YFSETQ. The CDR3 DNA follows: TGCGCCAGCAGCGTGGAGGGGAACACCGGGGAGCTGTTTTTT. Its translation: CASSVEGNTGELFF. The full variable domain, in which reference TRBV5-1 and TRBJ2-2 provide the parts outside the CDR3, is KAGVTQTPRYLIKTRGQQVTLSCSPISGHRSVSWYQQTPGQGLQFLFEYFSETQRNKGNFPGRFSGRQFSNSRSEMNVSTLELGDSALYLCASSVEGNTGELFFGEGSRLTVL.

The genes are TRBV19 and TRBJ1-5; D is perhaps TRBD1 (5 bases). The CDR3 runs to 16 residues. V lost 4 bases and J 3 bases, leaving 16 bases between the germline ends. Germline V CDR1 and CDR2: LNHDA, SQIVND (reference sequence). The CDR3 loop is CASSRFGGEINQPQHF. CDR3 nucleotide sequence: TGTGCCAGTAGTAGGTTTGGAGGGGAGATCAATCAGCCCCAGCATTTT.

This clonotype was picked up many times. The CDR3 here is CASSQQQGIQYF. CDR3 nucleotides: TGTGCCAGCAGCCAACAGCAAGGGATTCAGTACTTC. The chain employs TRBV3-1 and TRBJ2-4; D gene uncertain. V was pared by 2 bases and J by 10 bases, with 9 bases between. CDR3 size: 12 residues. Germline V gene lookup returns CDR1 LGHDT and CDR2 YNNKEL (reference sequence).

This clonotype was observed at least ten times. The chain employs TRBV29-1 and TRBJ2-7, with D possibly TRBD1 on 7 matching bases. Germline V gene sequence: CDR1 SQVTM, CDR2 ANQGSEA. The CDR3 length is 13 residues. V gave up 4 bases and J gave up 2 bases, with 12 bases separating them. This CDR3 reads CSVVSGGTYEQYF. CDR3 bases: TGCAGCGTTGTGTCAGGGGGGACCTACGAGCAGTACTTC.